This record looks at one T cell receptor beta chain sequence and its context. Its cognate antigen is unknown. These data belong to a study of PD-L1 blockade in urothelial cancer. On the study more broadly: Patients with male sex and bladder-origin urothelial cancer accounted for about 85% of the roughly 30 enrolled.

Repertoires were generated with immunoSEQ multiplex PCR, while TCRdb's copy carries only in-frame clones and drops some. Among 85,000 to 90,000 clones, 90% were seen once, and the ten largest hold approximately 9%. Study results and limitations: Durable-benefit cases showed more tumor-associated blood clone expansion at 3 weeks.

The CDR3 is made up of 15 amino acids. This clonotype was sampled from a man in his 60s with urothelial cancer. The rearrangement links TRBV12-1 to TRBJ2-5; TRBD2 is the table's D call and was not checked against the DNA. TRBV12-1 is listed as a pseudogene. The material was PBMCs, obtained around atezolizumab (anti-PD-L1) treatment. CDR3 sequence (DNA): TGTGCCAGCAGCTTTGATGGTCTTCCCGGGGAGACCCAGTACTTC. Amino acids: CASSFDGLPGETQYF.